Shown below are 21 T cell receptor beta chains from a single sample sequenced in a study of T cell responses to AZD1222 COVID-19 vaccine. Data came from immunoSEQ multiplex PCR; TCRdb stores just in-frame clones and leaves some out. The sample shows tens of thousands of clones, roughly nine tenths of them seen only once. Sample: peripheral blood, taken 28 days after the second AZD1222 dose. The receptors were sampled from an adult who received the AZD1222 COVID-19 vaccine.

This chain links TRBV11-2 with TRBJ1-2, with TRBD1 matching 9 bases. Germline V gives CDR1 SGHAT, CDR2 FQNNGV. The CDR3 is 13 residues long. V trimming: 5 bases; J trimming: 7 bases; junction bases outside the gene matches: 5. The CDR3 DNA sequence: TGTGCCAGCAGCGATGGGACAGGGAGTGGCTACACCTTC. Translating it yields CASSDGTGSGYTF.

The chain is built from TRBV27 and TRBJ2-5; perhaps D is TRBD1 or TRBD2 (5 bases each). This CDR3 is built from 14 residues. Germline CDR1 reads MNHEY; CDR2 reads SMNVEV (reference sequence). Trimming removed 9 bases from V and 9 bases from J, with 23 bases in between. CDR3 loop: CASGRVTAMGAQYF. DNA for the CDR3: TGTGCCAGTGGCCGGGTGACTGCGATGGGGGCCCAGTACTTC.

V and J are TRBV9 and TRBJ2-5; D gene ambiguous. The CDR3 has 15 amino acids. Germline V CDR1 and CDR2: SGDLS, YYNGEE. V lost 0 bases and J lost 0, with 9 bases in between. The CDR3 reads CASSVDPADQETQYF. The CDR3 bases are TGTGCCAGCAGCGTAGACCCGGCGGACCAAGAGACCCAGTACTTC.

This chain uses TRBV19 with TRBJ2-7, with TRBD1 matching over 12 bases. Unmatched junction bases numbered 5, after V lost 4 bases and J lost 7 bases. The V gene's germline CDR1 is LNHDA and CDR2 SQIVND (reference sequence). The CDR3 is made up of 14 amino acids. CDR3 protein: CASSKGTGGEEQYF. For the CDR3, the DNA is TGTGCCAGTAGTAAGGGGACAGGGGGCGAGGAGCAGTACTTC. The whole variable domain, filled in from reference TRBV19 and TRBJ2-7, reads DGGITQSPKYLFRKEGQNVTLSCEQNLNHDAMYWYRQDPGQGLRLIYYSQIVNDFQKGDIAEGYSVSREKKESFPLTVTSAQKNPTAFYLCASSKGTGGEEQYFGPGTRLTVT.

This clone was counted a few times. The chain joins TRBV5-6 to TRBJ1-6; 8 bases are shared with TRBD1. The CDR3 runs 15 residues. V trimming: 0 bases; J trimming: 9 bases; junction bases outside the gene matches: 5. From germline, CDR1 is SGHDT and CDR2 YYEEEE. CDR3 sequence: CASSLDGQGRSPLHF. The CDR3 DNA is TGTGCCAGCAGCTTGGACGGACAGGGTCGTTCACCCCTCCACTTT.

The genes are TRBV5-6 and TRBJ2-6; 7 bases are shared with TRBD1. This CDR3 contains 15 residues. Per the germline V gene, CDR1 is SGHDT and CDR2 is YYEEEE. CDR3 coding DNA: TGTAACTCGGGACAGCTTGACTCTGGGGCCAACGTCCTGACTTTC. Translating gives CNSGQLDSGANVLTF.

V usage is TRBV28 and J usage is TRBJ1-3; 9 positions match TRBD1. CDR1 and CDR2 (germline): MDHEN, SYDVKM. This CDR3 region has 15 residues. V gave up 6 bases and J gave up 5 bases; unmatched junction bases: 8. CDR3 sequence reads: CASRPGTGWRNTIYF. In DNA, the CDR3 is TGTGCCAGCAGGCCCGGGACAGGGTGGCGAAACACCATATATTTT.

The chain couples TRBV27 to TRBJ1-4; no firm D call. The length of the CDR3 is 15 residues. The germline gives CDR1 MNHEY, CDR2 SMNVEV (reference sequence). Trimming took 8 bases from V and 6 from J, leaving 19 bases between them. The CDR3 here is CASRRVGSPDEKLFF. The CDR3 nucleotides read TGTGCCAGCCGACGTGTTGGATCCCCGGATGAAAAACTGTTTTTT.

The V gene is TRBV19, the J gene TRBJ1-5, with TRBD1 matching over 7 bases. The CDR3 runs 15 residues. From germline, CDR1 is LNHDA and CDR2 SQIVND (reference sequence). With V trimmed by 9 bases and J by 0 bases, 8 bases remained unmatched. The CDR3 sequence is CARIHGTDSNQPQHF. In nucleotides, the CDR3 is TGTGCCAGAATACACGGGACAGATAGCAATCAGCCCCAGCATTTT.

This chain links TRBV12-5 with TRBJ2-1; the D is unclear. The V end lost 0 bases, the J end lost 10 bases, and 10 bases lay between the germline ends. Germline V CDR1 and CDR2: LGHNT, FRNRAP. The CDR3 extends over 13 amino acids. This CDR3 reads CASGLVDGLEQFF. CDR3 in DNA: TGTGCTAGTGGTTTGGTAGACGGTCTCGAGCAGTTCTTC.

This chain joins TRBV6-5 and TRBJ2-7; 15 bases agree with TRBD2. With 8 bases clipped from V and 6 bases from J, the junction kept 8 bases outside the gene matches. Germline V gene lookup returns CDR1 MNHEY and CDR2 SVGAGI. This CDR3 spans 15 amino acids. CDR3 loop: CASASGLAGGGEQYF. In DNA form, the CDR3 reads TGTGCCAGCGCCTCGGGACTAGCGGGAGGTGGCGAGCAGTACTTC.

V usage is TRBV19 and J usage is TRBJ1-2; D is unclear. Germline assignment: CDR1 LNHDA and CDR2 SQIVND (reference sequence). CDR3 length: 12 amino acids. Trimming left V 3 bases short and J 4 bases short, with 6 bases between. The CDR3 DNA is TGTGCCAGTAGTATTTCGGTCTATGGCTACACCTTC. Protein: CASSISVYGYTF.

The chain carries TRBV7-6 and TRBJ2-7; perhaps TRBD2 as D (5 bases). The germline gives CDR1 SGHVS, CDR2 FNYEAQ. This CDR3 spans 16 amino acids. The V end lost 2 bases, the J end lost 4 bases, and 18 bases lay between the germline ends. The CDR3 spells CASSLLSRSGSYEQYF. The CDR3 DNA follows: TGTGCCAGCAGCTTATTGTCTCGGTCGGGATCGTACGAGCAGTACTTC.

V and J are TRBV3-1 (or the pseudogene TRBV3-2) and TRBJ1-6; D is perhaps TRBD1 (5 bases). The germline V gene has CDR1 LGHDT and CDR2 YNNKEL (reference sequence). CDR3 length: 15 residues. The ends were cut back, 3 bases at V and 8 bases at J, with 14 bases in the middle. The CDR3 sequence is CASSHPGRNYSPLHF. The CDR3 DNA reads as TGTGCCAGCAGCCATCCGGGACGGAACTATTCACCCCTCCACTTT.

This clone was seen once. The chain employs TRBV11-2 and TRBJ2-3; D could derive from TRBD1 or TRBD2 (5 bases each). Germline V lookup: CDR1 SGHAT, CDR2 FQNNGV. This CDR3 is 15 amino acids long. Deletions cut 5 bases from V and 4 bases from J, with 16 bases between. The chain's CDR3 is CASSLGTRRADTQYF. The DNA of the CDR3 is TGTGCCAGCAGCCTCGGGACCCGCCGCGCAGATACGCAGTATTTT.

The chain links TRBV10-3 to TRBJ2-5, with 7 bases lining up with TRBD1. The CDR3 totals 14 residues. Germline V gives CDR1 ENHRY, CDR2 SYGVKD. Trimming cost V 10 bases and J 1 base; bases outside gene matches: 9. In DNA form, the CDR3 reads TGTGCCACCAGGGACAGCATAACCCAAGAGACCCAGTACTTC. As protein: CATRDSITQETQYF.

This chain uses TRBV19 with TRBJ1-4; D uncertain. CDR1 is LNHDA and CDR2 is SQIVND in the germline V gene (reference sequence). This CDR3 has 17 residues. V was trimmed by 6 bases and J by 0 bases, leaving 17 bases between them. CDR3 loop: CASRRRVELATNEKLFF. The CDR3, as DNA: TGTGCCAGTAGGCGTAGGGTCGAGCTTGCAACTAATGAAAAACTGTTTTTT.

The chain is built from TRBV7-2 and TRBJ2-1, with D possibly TRBD1 on 6 matching bases. Per the germline V gene, CDR1 is SGHTA and CDR2 is FQGNSA. Between the trimmed V and J ends, which lost 0 bases and 2 bases, there was a span of 14 bases. The CDR3 is made up of 17 amino acids. CDR3 nucleotide sequence: TGTGCCAGCAGCTTAGCATTGGCAGGGGCAACCTACAATGAGCAGTTCTTC. Its translation is CASSLALAGATYNEQFF.

J is TRBJ2-5 and V is TRBV6-5; 9 positions agree with TRBD1. The ends lost 6 bases at V and 2 bases at J; junction bases unmatched: 7. Germline V lookup: CDR1 MNHEY, CDR2 SVGAGI. This CDR3 is 15 amino acids long. DNA for the CDR3: TGTGCCAGCAGACACCGGGACAGGGAACAAGAGACCCAGTACTTC. Its protein is CASRHRDREQETQYF.

A note on this clone: Other DNA sequences in the sample encode the same CDR3. The J gene is TRBJ2-5, the V gene TRBV7-6; TRBD2 matches 8 bases. From germline, CDR1 is SGHVS and CDR2 FNYEAQ. Trimming took 2 bases from V and 2 from J; bases not matched to a gene: 7. The CDR3 has 16 residues. CDR3 nucleotides: TGTGCCAGCAGCTTAACGCTTGCGGGGGGACAAGAGACCCAGTACTTC. Its translation is CASSLTLAGGQETQYF. The whole variable domain, remainder taken from reference TRBV7-6 and TRBJ2-5, is GAGVSQSPRYKVTKRGQDVALRCDPISGHVSLYWYRQALGQGPEFLTYFNYEAQQDKSGLPNDRFSAERPEGSISTLTIQRTEQRDSAMYRCASSLTLAGGQETQYFGPGTRLLVL.

The chain employs TRBV5-6 and TRBJ1-3; no reliable D call. Germline-derived CDR1 and CDR2 are SGHDT and YYEEEE. Deletions cut 7 bases from V and 0 bases from J, with 14 bases between. This CDR3 has 15 amino acids. The CDR3 reads CASGDSGVSGNTIYF. The CDR3 coding sequence is TGTGCCAGCGGGGATTCGGGCGTCTCTGGAAACACCATATATTTT. The entire variable domain, with the rest obtained from reference TRBV5-6 and TRBJ1-3, is as follows: DAGVTQSPTHLIKTRGQQVTLRCSPKSGHDTVSWYQQALGQGPQFIFQYYEEEERQRGNFPDRFSGHQFPNYSSELNVNALLLGDSALYLCASGDSGVSGNTIYFGEGSWLTVV.